Listed below are T cell receptor beta chains from one sample, sequenced in a study of T cells in localized non-small cell lung cancer. Repertoires were generated with immunoSEQ multiplex PCR, while TCRdb's copy carries only in-frame clones and drops some. The sample consists of fewer than 8,500 clones, 80% to 90% of them appearing once. The sequenced sample was peripheral blood, obtained before any cancer treatment. The receptors come from a male donor at least 60 years old with stage III lung adenocarcinoma. Each CDR3 is given with its conserved first and last residue. Fields, in order: D gene, J gene, clone size, V gene, CDR3 DNA, CDR3 protein. The D gene is left open where the match is weak. Size is omitted from some rows. Given values are once, few, many or a class for expanded clones.

TRBD2,TRBJ2-1,.,TRBV5-8,TGTGCCAGCAGCTGGAAGACTAGCGGGAGAACCAATGAGCAGTTCTTC,CASSWKTSGRTNEQFF
.,TRBJ2-7,.,TRBV19,TGTGCCAGTAGTATGGCGTTCAGGGGTAGCTCCTACGAGCAGTACTTC,CASSMAFRGSSYEQYF
.,TRBJ2-7,.,TRBV11-2,TGTGCCAGCAGCTTAGAGGCGAATCTATTCTCCTACGAGCAGTACTTC,CASSLEANLFSYEQYF
.,TRBJ2-7,large,TRBV5-6,TGTGCCAGCAGCTGGGAAGCTGAGCAGTACTTC,CASSWEAEQYF
TRBD1,TRBJ1-2,.,TRBV28,TGTGCCAGCAGTTTAGTCAGGGGGCTTGGCTACACCTTC,CASSLVRGLGYTF
.,TRBJ1-5,.,TRBV19,TGTGCCAGTAGTCTCCAATGGGGCAATCAGCCCCAGCATTTT,CASSLQWGNQPQHF
TRBD2,TRBJ2-7,.,TRBV6-6,TGTGCCAGCAGTTACGCTAGCGGGAGTTCGAGGGAGCAGTACTTC,CASSYASGSSREQYF
.,TRBJ2-1,.,TRBV2,TGTGCCAGCAGTGAATCTAGCCATGAGCAGTTCTTC,CASSESSHEQFF
.,TRBJ1-2,.,TRBV7-2,TGTGCCAGCAGCTTCCAGGGGAGGATAGGTGGCTACACCTTC,CASSFQGRIGGYTF
.,TRBJ2-1,.,TRBV18,TGTGCCAGCTCACCACCGACCAATGAGCAGTTCTTC,CASSPPTNEQFF
TRBD1,TRBJ2-5,.,TRBV7-8,TGTGCCAGCAGCTTAGCGACAGGGACCGGCAGAGAGACCCAGTACTTC,CASSLATGTGRETQYF
.,TRBJ2-1,.,TRBV6-5,TGTGCCAGCAGTTACGGGCCCGGACGGGAGCAGTTCTTC,CASSYGPGREQFF
.,TRBJ1-1,.,TRBV15,TGTGCCACCAGCAGAGACCGCGGGCGAAACACTGAAGCTTTCTTT,CATSRDRGRNTEAFF
TRBD1,TRBJ1-1,.,TRBV18,TGTGCCAGCTCTCCGGGACAGGCTAATGAAGCTTTCTTT,CASSPGQANEAFF
.,TRBJ2-7,.,TRBV7-9,TGTGCCAGCAGCACTAGCTCCTACGAGCAGTACTTC,CASSTSSYEQYF
.,TRBJ1-5,once,TRBV15,TGTGCCACCAGCAGAGATAGCGGGGGAGGAGGCAATCAGCCCCAGCATTTT,CATSRDSGGGGNQPQHF
TRBD1,TRBJ1-1,.,TRBV5-1,TGCGCCAGCAGCACAAGCCCGGGACAGGGTGCAGGCGCGAGCACTGAAGCTTTCTTT,CASSTSPGQGAGASTEAFF
TRBD2,TRBJ2-5,.,TRBV10-3,TGTGCCATCTCATTTACCGGGACTAGCGGGGGGGAGACCCAGTACTTC,CAISFTGTSGGETQYF
.,TRBJ2-1,.,TRBV27,TGTGCCAGCAGTTTAAGAAGAGGCGGGGATGAGCAGTTCTTC,CASSLRRGGDEQFF
TRBD1,TRBJ2-5,.,TRBV19,TGTGCCAGTAGTATGGGGACAGGGGGGGAGACCCAGTACTTC,CASSMGTGGETQYF
.,TRBJ2-5,.,TRBV7-9,TGTGCCAGCAGTTTCAGGGGACAACAAGAGACCCAGTACTTC,CASSFRGQQETQYF
.,TRBJ1-1,.,TRBV5-1,TGCGCCAGCAGCTTGAAAACGGACACTGAAGCTTTCTTT,CASSLKTDTEAFF
.,TRBJ2-5,.,TRBV4-2,TGTGCCAGCAGCCCCACGGCAGGGGGAGGGCCTGTCGCAGAGACCCAGTACTTC,CASSPTAGGGPVAETQYF
TRBD1,TRBJ2-5,few,TRBV28,TGTGCCAGCAGTACGGCTGACGATGGGACAGTTAAAGAGACCCAGTACTTC,CASSTADDGTVKETQYF
TRBD2,TRBJ2-3,once,TRBV9,TGTGCCAGCAGCGTAGAAGAAGCGGGATGGACAGATACGCAGTATTTT,CASSVEEAGWTDTQYF
.,TRBJ2-7,.,TRBV7-9,TGTGCCAGCAGCTTTCTCCGCGAGCAGTACTTC,CASSFLREQYF
TRBD1,TRBJ2-2,.,TRBV5-1,TGCGCCAGCAGCTTCGGACAGGGGGCCACCGGGGAGCTGTTTTTT,CASSFGQGATGELFF
.,TRBJ1-5,few,TRBV19,TGTGCCAGTAGTCAACGACCCGGGGGCAATCAGCCCCAGCATTTT,CASSQRPGGNQPQHF
TRBD1,TRBJ2-7,.,TRBV19,TGTGCCAGTACCAAAGAGGGACAGGGGACCTACGAGCAGTACTTC,CASTKEGQGTYEQYF
TRBD1,TRBJ2-7,.,TRBV11-1,TGTGCCAGCAGCTTCGGACAGGGTGGCTACGAGCAGTACTTC,CASSFGQGGYEQYF
.,TRBJ2-2,.,TRBV28,TGTGCCAGCACTCCTTTTGGGGGTTACACCGGGGAGCTGTTTTTT,CASTPFGGYTGELFF
.,TRBJ1-4,.,TRBV29-1,TGCAGCGGAAGGCGGGATAATGAAAAACTGTTTTTT,CSGRRDNEKLFF
.,TRBJ1-4,.,TRBV7-9,TGTGCCAGCAGGTCGGGCAGGGGAGAAGAGGGGTATGAAAAACTGTTTTTT,CASRSGRGEEGYEKLFF
.,TRBJ2-3,.,TRBV7-2,TGTGCCAGCCGAGGGGGCGGGAGTACACAGATCCCGCAGTATTTT,CASRGGGSTQIPQYF
.,TRBJ2-5,.,TRBV4-1,TGCGCCAGCAGCCAAGTAGCGGTACAAGAGACCCAGTACTTC,CASSQVAVQETQYF
.,TRBJ2-1,.,TRBV4-2,TGTGCCAGCAGCCAAGATCCCACGGGTGCCCTCTACAATGAGCAGTTCTTC,CASSQDPTGALYNEQFF
.,TRBJ2-3,.,TRBV25-1,TGTGCCAGCAGTCCCCTTGGGGGCAGCACAGATACGCAGTATTTT,CASSPLGGSTDTQYF
.,TRBJ2-3,.,TRBV18,TGTGCCAGCTCACCCCGGACAGAAGATACGCAGTATTTT,CASSPRTEDTQYF